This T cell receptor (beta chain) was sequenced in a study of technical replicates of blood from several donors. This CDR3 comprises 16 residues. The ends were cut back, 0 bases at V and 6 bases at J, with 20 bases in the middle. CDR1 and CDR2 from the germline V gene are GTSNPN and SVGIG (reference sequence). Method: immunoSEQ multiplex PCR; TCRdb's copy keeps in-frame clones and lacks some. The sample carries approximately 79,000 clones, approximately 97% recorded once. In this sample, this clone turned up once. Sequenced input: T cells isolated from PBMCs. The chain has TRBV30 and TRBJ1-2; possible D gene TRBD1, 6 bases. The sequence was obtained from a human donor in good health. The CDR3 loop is CAWSVLDSRGFDGYTF. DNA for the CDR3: TGTGCCTGGAGTGTACTGGACAGTAGAGGATTCGATGGCTACACCTTC.